This entry lists 3 T cell receptor beta chains sequenced from one sample in a study of cytomegalovirus exposure and HLA in healthy donors. Primers: 60 Vbeta forward and 13 Jbeta reverse. Sequencing used immunoSEQ multiplex PCR; TCRdb keeps in-frame clones, though not all of them. The profile shows roughly 140,000 clones, roughly three quarters of them singletons. The sequenced material came from PBMCs. The source of these receptors is a man between 18 and 29 years old in good health and CMV-seronegative.

A few counts support this clone. The chain couples TRBV13 to TRBJ2-1, with D perhaps TRBD2 (5 bases). CDR3 length: 15 amino acids. V lost 0 bases to trimming and J lost 3 bases, with 9 bases between them. Germline values: CDR1 PRHDT, CDR2 FYEKMQ (reference sequence). CDR3: CASSLGATIYNEQFF. CDR3 in DNA: TGTGCCAGCAGCTTAGGGGCGACTATCTACAATGAGCAGTTCTTC.

Of note for this clone: Other DNA sequences in the same sample also yield this CDR3. The gene calls are TRBV9 and TRBJ2-1; TRBD2 agrees at 10 bases. Germline V gene lookup returns CDR1 SGDLS and CDR2 YYNGEE. The CDR3 contains 15 residues. After removal of 3 bases from V and 0 bases from J, the junction contained 0 bases not matched to a gene. CDR3 nucleotide sequence: TGTGCCAGCAGCGCTAGCGGGAGCTCCTACAATGAGCAGTTCTTC. Translated: CASSASGSSYNEQFF.

The chain uses TRBV5-1 and TRBJ2-4; maybe TRBD1 (6 bases). Germline loops: CDR1 SGHRS, CDR2 YFSETQ. V lost 7 bases to trimming and J lost 8 bases, with 16 bases between them. The CDR3 sequence is 13 residues long. CDR3 loop: CASGPDSSDIQYF. DNA of the CDR3: TGCGCCAGCGGCCCGGACAGTAGCGACATTCAGTACTTC.